The following is a TCR beta chain sequence with its context. Its cognate antigen has yet to be identified. No base-level quality is on record; no much larger clone is a single base apart. Libraries were constructed by the immunoSEQ multiplex PCR assay. What TCRdb holds here is the immuneACCESS table cut down to in-frame rearrangements. Part of the clones is not present; checked against another copy, under half of the missing clones reflect an unresolved V gene, and the others are unexplained. Counted in this sample were about 86,000 clones; approximately 90% of them appeared once. Together, the top ten hold around 2% of the sample. This sample is drawn from a study of T cell changes during pregnancy in multiple sclerosis (dated by TCRdb to between 2018 and 2021). Notes on the research overall: The study examined how the T cell repertoire changed over the course of pregnancy in women with multiple sclerosis.

V is cut back by 0 bases and J by 1 base, with 6 bases in the junction unmatched. Measured from the cysteine to the phenylalanine, the CDR3 is 17 residues long. Only CDR3 DNA remains: 51 bases, in frame from the first base. Sequences SGHTA (CDR1) and FQGNSA (CDR2) are obtained from the germline V gene. The receptor's source is a female donor in good health, enrolled as a control in a pregnancy study. The sequenced sample was peripheral blood, obtained in the first trimester of pregnancy. The chain uses TRBV7-2 and TRBJ2-3, with 8 bases in between that match TRBD2. The DNA reads TGTGCCAGCAGCTTAGCACCCGGGGGGGCCGGCACAGATACGCAGTATTTT. Its translation reads: CASSLAPGGAGTDTQYF.